A single sample gave rise to the 27 T cell receptor beta chains below, sequenced in a study of regulatory T cells in long-lasting Graves disease. Arm-PCR of CDR3 regions and iRepertoire HTBI primers were the basis on which TCR beta libraries were built. TCRdb itself ran the multiplex PCR reads through MiXCR, one entry per CDR3 protein. The sample has about 450,000 distinct CDR3 sequences; 23% are singletons. Time point of the sample: persistent/refractory GD, antithyroid drugs over 5 years with positive TRAb. The TCR library was made from RNA that had been extracted from PBMCs in TRIzol. The sequencing used peripheral blood mononuclear cells (PBMCs), collected when the disease was refractory, from a patient treated with antithyroid drugs. The receptors here all came from a female donor with Graves disease.

Regarding this clonotype: A much more abundant neighbour one base away suggests this may be a read error. V usage is TRBV2 and J usage is TRBJ2-7; no definite D call. This CDR3 region has 12 residues. Germline V lookup: CDR1 SNHLY, CDR2 FYNNEI. CDR3 sequence: CTSNGLVYEQYF. CDR3 nucleotides: TGTACCAGCAATGGATTGGTCTACGAGCAGTACTTC.

The chain couples TRBV15 to TRBJ2-5, with D possibly matching TRBD1 (6 bases). V was clipped by 3 bases and J by 1 base, with 6 bases between them. The CDR3 totals 13 residues. Germline V gives CDR1 LNHNV, CDR2 YYDKDF (reference sequence). The CDR3 reads CATSRDSQETQYF. The CDR3 nucleotides read TGTGCCACCAGCAGGGACAGCCAAGAGACCCAGTACTTC.

This clonotype was counted at least ten times. The chain combines TRBV27 with TRBJ1-1, with D possibly matching TRBD1 (6 bases). CDR1 MNHEY and CDR2 SMNVEV come from the germline V gene (reference sequence). Trimming pared 4 bases from V and 0 bases from J, leaving 9 bases between. The CDR3 is 14 amino acids. CDR3 in amino acids: CASSSQGMNTEAFF. CDR3 DNA: TGTGCCAGCAGTTCGCAGGGGATGAACACTGAAGCTTTCTTT.

In this sample, this clonotype turned up a few times. The chain uses TRBV6-1 and TRBJ2-7, with D perhaps matching TRBD2 (6 bases). This CDR3 is 16 amino acids long. Trimming left V 5 bases short and J 0 bases short, with 17 bases between. CDR1 and CDR2 from the germline V gene are MNHNS and SASEGT. The CDR3 loop is CASSPLGTAGSYEQYF. The CDR3 bases are TGTGCCAGCAGTCCATTAGGGACTGCCGGCTCCTACGAGCAGTACTTC.

This clonotype came up many times. V and J are TRBV28 and TRBJ2-1; unclear D gene. Germline lookup yields CDR1 MDHEN and CDR2 SYDVKM. The CDR3 runs 14 residues. Trimming shortened V by 3 bases and J by 1 base, and 7 bases separated the two germline ends. Here the CDR3 DNA reads TGTGCCAGCAGTTTGGGATCGTCCTACAATGAGCAGTTCTTC. Encoded protein: CASSLGSSYNEQFF. Using reference TRBV28 and TRBJ2-1 for the parts outside the CDR3, the full variable domain is DVKVTQSSRYLVKRTGEKVFLECVQDMDHENMFWYRQDPGLGLRLIYFSYDVKMKEKGDIPEGYSVSREKKERFSLILESASTNQTSMYLCASSLGSSYNEQFFGPGTRLTVL.

This clonotype was picked up many times. The rearrangement joins TRBV14 to TRBJ2-5; the D is unclear. Germline loops: CDR1 SGHDN, CDR2 FVKESK. V was clipped by 0 bases and J by 9 bases, with 17 bases between them. The CDR3 has 15 amino acids. The CDR3 sequence: CASSQEPTWRSAQYF. The DNA of the CDR3 is TGTGCCAGCAGCCAAGAGCCCACCTGGCGATCGGCCCAGTACTTC.

The chain carries TRBV20-1 and TRBJ1-5; TRBD1 might be the D (5 bases). The germline CDR1 and CDR2 sequences are DFQATT and SNEGSKA (reference sequence). This CDR3 is built from 13 residues. Deletions cut 7 bases from V and 7 bases from J, with 17 bases between. CDR3 nucleotide sequence: TGCAGTGTAAAAGGCGGGGCGCGACAGCCCCAGCATTTT. Its translation: CSVKGGARQPQHF.

V usage is TRBV30 and J usage is TRBJ1-1; weak D call: TRBD1 (5 bases). This CDR3 comprises 14 residues. Germline CDR1 reads GTSNPN; CDR2 reads SVGIG (reference sequence). The V end was cut by 2 bases, the J end by 1 base, with 11 bases between. The CDR3 region has the DNA TGTGCCTGGAGTCTGGGACGGCGGAACACTGAAGCTTTCTTT. This translates into CAWSLGRRNTEAFF.

This clonotype was seen a few times. The V gene is TRBV7-2, the J gene TRBJ2-2; TRBD2 matches 8 bases. V dropped 1 base and J dropped 6; count of bases not matched to a gene: 4. Germline lookup yields CDR1 SGHTA and CDR2 FQGNSA. The CDR3 consists of 15 residues. The CDR3 reads CASSLGAGGAGELFF. The DNA for the CDR3 is TGTGCCAGCAGCTTAGGGGCGGGAGGAGCCGGGGAGCTGTTTTTT.

Only a few counts were recorded for this clonotype. CDR3 in DNA: TGCAGCGTTGAAAAGGGAACAGGGGGGGAGACCCAGTACTTC. The encoded protein is CSVEKGTGGETQYF. V usage is TRBV29-1 and J usage is TRBJ2-5; TRBD1 aligns across 8 bases. The CDR3 contains 14 residues. With 2 bases clipped from V and 5 bases from J, the junction kept 7 bases outside the gene matches. Germline V CDR1 and CDR2: SQVTM, ANQGSEA.

The rearrangement links TRBV3-1 to TRBJ2-7; 11 positions agree with TRBD2. Germline trimming cut 1 base from V and 7 bases from J; bases unmatched to any gene: 6. The CDR3 sequence is 15 residues long. Germline assignment: CDR1 LGHDT and CDR2 YNNKEL (reference sequence). This chain's CDR3 is CASSQGSSGRWEQYF. CDR3 nucleotide sequence: TGTGCCAGCAGCCAAGGATCTAGCGGGAGGTGGGAGCAGTACTTC.

For this clonotype: One junction end does not reproduce the germline sequence, and a read error may be involved. V gene TRBV28 combines with J gene TRBJ2-4, with TRBD2 matching over 9 bases. The germline gives CDR1 MDHEN, CDR2 SYDVKM. This CDR3 comprises 12 residues. The CDR3 protein is CASSLPAGGYFF. The DNA of the CDR3 is TGTGCCAGCAGTTTACCAGCGGGAGGCTACTTCTTC.

The CDR3 region has the DNA TGTGCCAGCAGTTACGGGGGACAGGGGGCGCTCACTGAAGCTTTCTTT. Its protein product is CASSYGGQGALTEAFF. This chain uses TRBV6-5 with TRBJ1-1, with 12 positions matching TRBD1. This CDR3 is built from 16 residues. The V and J ends lost 2 bases and 4 bases, in that order; junction bases with no gene match: 5. CDR1 and CDR2 from the germline V gene are MNHEY and SVGAGI.

The chain joins TRBV25-1 to TRBJ2-7; no clear D gene. CDR3 length: 14 amino acids. Germline CDR1 is MGHDK and CDR2 is SYGVNS. Between the trimmed V and J ends, which lost 6 bases and 3 bases, there was a span of 15 bases. As DNA, the CDR3 is TGTGCCAGCAGCAGGACGGGTATCTTCTACGAGCAGTACTTC. Translating it yields CASSRTGIFYEQYF.

Ten or more counts support this clonotype. The rearrangement joins TRBV6-1 to TRBJ2-7; the D is unclear. From germline, CDR1 is MNHNS and CDR2 SASEGT. V gave up 5 bases and J gave up 1 base, with 9 bases separating them. The CDR3 is made up of 13 amino acids. The chain's CDR3 is CASSRTQSYEQYF. The CDR3 DNA reads as TGTGCCAGCAGTCGAACCCAATCCTACGAGCAGTACTTC.

This clonotype occurred many times. J is TRBJ2-7 and V is TRBV14, with D unclear. CDR3 length: 12 amino acids. V lost 3 bases to trimming and J lost 2 bases, with 5 bases between them. Germline values: CDR1 SGHDN, CDR2 FVKESK. The CDR3 DNA sequence: TGTGCCAGCAGCCAGAACACCTACGAGCAGTACTTC. It is translated as CASSQNTYEQYF.

This clonotype was seen more than once but under ten times. In DNA, the CDR3 is TGTGCCAGTAGTATAATAGTAGCGGGAGTCGACGAGCAGTACTTC. Its protein product is CASSIIVAGVDEQYF. V is TRBV19 and J is TRBJ2-7; 9 positions agree with TRBD2. Per germline, CDR1 LNHDA and CDR2 SQIVND (reference sequence). The CDR3 covers 15 residues. Trimming took 2 bases from V and 5 from J; bases not matched to a gene: 7.

This clonotype was detected only once. The J gene is TRBJ2-6, the V gene TRBV9; D possibly corresponds to TRBD2 (6 bases). This CDR3 region has 16 residues. Trimming took 2 bases from V and 6 from J, leaving 15 bases between them. Looked up from germline, CDR1 is SGDLS and CDR2 is YYNGEE. CDR3 DNA sequence: TGTGCCAGCAGCGTTGAGGAGGGCTCAGAGGCCAACGTCCTGACTTTC. Protein product: CASSVEEGSEANVLTF.

The rearrangement joins TRBV6-2 or TRBV6-3 to TRBJ1-2; D possibly corresponds to TRBD1 (6 bases). CDR1 is MNHEY, CDR2 SVGEGT, per germline. This CDR3 has 14 residues. V was cut by 0 bases and J by 4 bases, with 9 bases left in between. The CDR3: CASSYSGQFYGYTF. CDR3 nucleotides: TGTGCCAGCAGTTACTCTGGACAGTTCTATGGCTACACCTTC.

This clonotype was counted a few times. This chain uses TRBV5-1 with TRBJ2-2; D might be TRBD1 (5 bases). Germline lookup yields CDR1 SGHRS and CDR2 YFSETQ. This CDR3 comprises 15 residues. V lost 4 bases and J 2 bases, leaving 12 bases between the germline ends. CDR3 amino acids: CASSGARLNTGELFF. Written as DNA, the CDR3 is TGCGCCAGCAGCGGGGCTAGATTAAACACCGGGGAGCTGTTTTTT.

The chain recombines TRBV19 with TRBJ1-5, with TRBD1 identical over 10 bases. The V gene end was trimmed by 6 bases and the J gene end by 0 bases; junction bases not matched to a gene: 5. Germline CDR1 is LNHDA and CDR2 is SQIVND (reference sequence). CDR3 length: 16 amino acids. The CDR3 bases are TGTGCCAGTAGACGACAGGGGGCCGGTAGCAATCAGCCCCAGCATTTT. It codes for CASRRQGAGSNQPQHF.

Many counts were recorded for this clonotype. The chain employs TRBV2 and TRBJ2-7; TRBD2 matches at 7 bases. Germline V gene data show CDR1 as SNHLY and CDR2 as FYNNEI. Trimming removed 2 bases from V and 6 bases from J; junction bases left unmatched: 4. The CDR3 runs 13 residues. This chain's CDR3 is CASSEREVTEQYF. The CDR3 coding sequence is TGTGCCAGCAGTGAACGGGAGGTAACCGAGCAGTACTTC.

There are a few counts of this clonotype. The genes are TRBV11-3 and TRBJ1-1; 10 nucleotides match TRBD1. Germline V gives CDR1 SGHNT, CDR2 YENEEA. The CDR3 contains 13 residues. V dropped 5 bases and J dropped 6; count of bases not matched to a gene: 3. CDR3 amino acids: CASSLGQGAEAFF. CDR3 sequence (DNA): TGTGCCAGCAGCCTAGGACAGGGGGCTGAAGCTTTCTTT. The variable domain in full, with the rest retrieved from reference TRBV11-3 and TRBJ1-1, is EAGVVQSPRYKIIEKKQPVAFWCNPISGHNTLYWYLQNLGQGPELLIRYENEEAVDDSQLPKDRFSAERLKGVDSTLKIQPAELGDSAVYLCASSLGQGAEAFFGQGTRLTVV.

About this clonotype itself: This may stem from a read error, because a much larger clone lies one nucleotide away. The chain couples TRBV20-1 to TRBJ2-5; D is undetermined. CDR1 and CDR2 from the germline V gene are DFQATT and SNEGSKA (reference sequence). The CDR3 sequence is 15 residues long. CDR3 sequence: CSASRASTYQETRYF. The CDR3 nucleotides are TGCAGTGCTAGTAGGGCCTCCACGTACCAAGAGACCCGGTACTTC.

V usage is TRBV2 and J usage is TRBJ1-2, with a possible D match to TRBD1 (5 bases). Trimming shortened V by 1 base and J by 2 bases, and 20 bases separated the two germline ends. The V gene's germline CDR1 is SNHLY and CDR2 FYNNEI. The CDR3 totals 18 residues. The CDR3: CASSEGGRGKALNYGYTF. The CDR3 DNA follows: TGTGCCAGCAGTGAAGGGGGGAGGGGCAAGGCTTTGAACTATGGCTACACCTTC.

This clonotype was recorded a few times. The chain has TRBV20-1 and TRBJ2-2, with 9 bases identical to TRBD2. CDR1 and CDR2 (germline): DFQATT, SNEGSKA (reference sequence). The trim removed 3 bases at V and 7 bases at J, leaving 6 bases unmatched. This CDR3 contains 14 residues. For the CDR3, the DNA is TGCAGTGCTAGTAGCGGGAGACGAATCGGGGAGCTGTTTTTT. Translation gives CSASSGRRIGELFF.

The chain joins TRBV18 to TRBJ2-7; perhaps TRBD2 as D (5 bases). The CDR3 sequence is 12 residues long. V was pared by 3 bases and J by 9 bases, with 12 bases between. Germline CDR1 and CDR2: KGHSH and LQKENI. The CDR3 DNA reads as TGTGCCAGCTCACCGGACTCTCCGGGGCAGTACTTC. This encodes CASSPDSPGQYF.